The sequence of this T cell receptor beta chain was determined in a study of T cell changes during pregnancy in multiple sclerosis. V dropped 3 bases and J dropped 5 bases, with 13 bases sitting between them. The germline CDR1 and CDR2 sequences are LNHDA and SQIVND (reference sequence). CDR3 length equals 14 residues. The table came from immunoSEQ multiplex PCR; TCRdb's copy has only in-frame clones and leaves some out. The sample records roughly 70,000 clones, approximately 92% being singletons. J is TRBJ2-5 and V is TRBV19; possibly TRBD2 for D (6 bases). Material: peripheral blood, obtained in the third trimester of pregnancy. This TCR was sampled from a female donor in good health, enrolled as a control in a pregnancy study. The CDR3 DNA follows: TGTGCCAGTAGTATGTCCCGGGGGAGGGAGACCCAGTACTTC. It translates to CASSMSRGRETQYF.